This T cell receptor (beta chain) originates from a study of blood T cell repertoires in COVID-19. Here immunoSEQ multiplex PCR was the method, and the copy in TCRdb shows in-frame clones only, minus some. The sample records under 200,000 clones, approximately 86% being singletons. This clone was detected a few times. Germline V gene sequence: CDR1 LNHDA, CDR2 SQIVND (reference sequence). This CDR3 spans 14 amino acids. J was trimmed by 4 bases and V by 10 bases; bases with no gene match: 8. The chain carries TRBV19 and TRBJ1-1; 11 bases agree with TRBD1. Specimen: PBMCs or T cells enriched from blood (not recorded which). The receptor's source is a woman aged 55-70 years with acute COVID-19. For the CDR3, the DNA is TGTGCCACCAAATTAGGGACAGGGGGCACTGAAGCTTTCTTT. It specifies CATKLGTGGTEAFF.